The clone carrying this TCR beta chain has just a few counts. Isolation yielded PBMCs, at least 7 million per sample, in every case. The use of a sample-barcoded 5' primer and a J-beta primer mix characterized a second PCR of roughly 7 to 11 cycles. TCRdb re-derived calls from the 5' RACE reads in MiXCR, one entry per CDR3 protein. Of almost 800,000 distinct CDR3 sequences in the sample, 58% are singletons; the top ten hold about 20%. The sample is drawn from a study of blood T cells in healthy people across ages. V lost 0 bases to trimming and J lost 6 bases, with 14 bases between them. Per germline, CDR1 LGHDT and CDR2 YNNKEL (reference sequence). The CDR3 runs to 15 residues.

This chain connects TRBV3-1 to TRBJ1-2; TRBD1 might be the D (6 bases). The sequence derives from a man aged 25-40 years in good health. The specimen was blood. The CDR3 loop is CASSQDTTGANGYTF. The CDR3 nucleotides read TGTGCCAGCAGCCAAGATACGACAGGCGCTAATGGCTACACCTTC. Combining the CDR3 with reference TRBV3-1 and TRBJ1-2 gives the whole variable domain DTAVSQTPKYLVTQMGNDKSIKCEQNLGHDTMYWYKQDSKKFLKIMFSYNNKELIINETVPNRFSPKSPDKAHLNLHINSLELGDSAVYFCASSQDTTGANGYTFGSGTRLTVV.